The source of this T cell receptor beta chain is a study of technical replicates of blood from a handful of donors. Deletions cut 4 bases from V and 6 bases from J, with 16 bases between. Looked up from germline, CDR1 is SGHTA and CDR2 is FQGNSA. This CDR3 has 14 amino acids. The data were produced by immunoSEQ multiplex PCR, yet TCRdb's version contains in-frame clones alone and is incomplete. The sample shows tens of thousands of clones, about 92% of them seen only once. What was sequenced was T cells isolated from PBMCs. The receptor was derived from a human donor in good health. The chain uses TRBV7-2 and TRBJ2-7, with TRBD1 as a possible D gene (6 bases). This CDR3 is CASSSIFQGSEQYF. The DNA for the CDR3 is TGTGCCAGCAGCTCAATCTTTCAGGGGTCCGAGCAGTACTTC.